The clone carrying this T cell receptor beta chain turned up a few times. Its antigen is unknown. The data stem from a study of cytomegalovirus exposure and HLA in healthy donors. Notes on the study in general: Reports state that TCR beta sequences accurately predicted most subjects' HLA-A and HLA-B alleles.

Researchers ran the PCR with 60 Vbeta and 13 Jbeta primers. Assay: immunoSEQ multiplex PCR; the TCRdb copy retains only in-frame clones and omits some. The sample records 130,000 or so clones, around 70% being singletons. The CDR3 contains 10 residues. CDR1 and CDR2 (germline): DFQATT, SNEGSKA (reference sequence). Germline trimming cut 8 bases from V and 14 bases from J; bases unmatched to any gene: 5. The chain employs TRBV20-1 and TRBJ2-1; 11 bases agree with TRBD1. This receptor was identified in a man aged 40-49 years in good health and CMV-seropositive. The source material was PBMCs. The CDR3 is CSTPGQGEFF. The CDR3 DNA sequence: TGCAGTACTCCGGGACAGGGGGAGTTCTTC.